This T cell receptor beta chain was retrieved from a study of shared T cell receptors in the human thymus. Germline lookup yields CDR1 KGHSH and CDR2 LQKENI. Trimming took 3 bases from V and 5 from J; bases not matched to a gene: 6. This CDR3 is built from 14 residues. This clone appeared a single time. The repertoire was sequenced with immunoSEQ multiplex PCR; TCRdb's copy has only in-frame clones and lacks some. The repertoire consists of 600,000 to 900,000 clones, with 70% to 90% occurring once and the leading ten covering 0.0095% to 0.013%. The same specimen was also included in a second study, on human thymus T cells.

The receptor was derived from a girl less than two years old with a congenital heart defect. What was sequenced was thymocytes. The V gene is TRBV18, the J gene TRBJ2-7; 8 bases are shared with TRBD1. The CDR3 region has the DNA TGTGCCAGCTCACCTGAGGACAGGGTTAACGAGCAGTACTTC. Its protein is CASSPEDRVNEQYF. Using reference TRBV18 and TRBJ2-7 for the parts outside the CDR3, the full variable domain is NAGVMQNPRHLVRRRGQEARLRCSPMKGHSHVYWYRQLPEEGLKFMVYLQKENIIDESGMPKERFSAEFPKEGPSILRIQQVVRGDSAAYFCASSPEDRVNEQYFGPGTRLTVT.